The clone carrying this TCR beta chain showed up just once. V was pared by 1 base and J by 5 bases, with 2 bases of the junction left unmatched. This CDR3 is 13 amino acids long. The germline V gene encodes CDR1 SGHDT and CDR2 YYEEEE. This sample is drawn from a study of blood T cell repertoires in COVID-19. Per the authors' pipeline: Amplifying reference gene primers gave estimates of nucleated cell counts. Profiled with immunoSEQ multiplex PCR; TCRdb holds only in-frame clones, not every one. V and J calls and clone size are as listed in that table; D and trimming were resolved from the DNA. The sample yields around 72,000 clones, roughly 83% seen once.

The receptor comes from a woman older than 75 with acute or convalescent COVID-19. Sequenced input: peripheral blood. The rearrangement joins TRBV5-6 to TRBJ1-1, with 7 bases identical to TRBD1. The CDR3 protein is CASSLIRGTEAFF. DNA of the CDR3: TGTGCCAGCAGCTTGATCAGGGGGACTGAAGCTTTCTTT. Supplemented by reference TRBV5-6 and TRBJ1-1, the full variable domain reads DAGVTQSPTHLIKTRGQQVTLRCSPKSGHDTVSWYQQALGQGPQFIFQYYEEEERQRGNFPDRFSGHQFPNYSSELNVNALLLGDSALYLCASSLIRGTEAFFGQGTRLTVV.